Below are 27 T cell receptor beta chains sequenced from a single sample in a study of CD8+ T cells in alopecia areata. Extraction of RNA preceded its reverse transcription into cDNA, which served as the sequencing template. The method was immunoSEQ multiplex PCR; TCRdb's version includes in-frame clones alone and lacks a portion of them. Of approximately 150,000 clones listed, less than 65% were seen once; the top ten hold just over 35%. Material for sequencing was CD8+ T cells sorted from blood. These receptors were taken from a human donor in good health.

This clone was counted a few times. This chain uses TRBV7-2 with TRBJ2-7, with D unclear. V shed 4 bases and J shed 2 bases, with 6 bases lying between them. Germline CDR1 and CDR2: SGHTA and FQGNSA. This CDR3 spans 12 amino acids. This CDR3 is CASSYGPYEQYF. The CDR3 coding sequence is TGTGCCAGCAGCTACGGACCCTACGAGCAGTACTTC.

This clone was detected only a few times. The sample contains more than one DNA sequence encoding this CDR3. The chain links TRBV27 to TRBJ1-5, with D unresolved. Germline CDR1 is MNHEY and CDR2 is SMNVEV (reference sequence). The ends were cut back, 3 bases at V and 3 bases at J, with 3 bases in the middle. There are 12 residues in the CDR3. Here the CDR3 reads CASSFLNQPQHF. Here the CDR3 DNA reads TGTGCCAGCAGTTTCCTCAATCAGCCCCAGCATTTT.

The CDR3 is CASSTGRAAYNEQFF. The CDR3 DNA follows: TGTGCCAGCAGCACCGGGAGGGCCGCTTACAATGAGCAGTTCTTC. V gene TRBV7-2 combines with J gene TRBJ2-1; the match to TRBD2 covers 8 bases. The CDR3 has 15 amino acids. Trimming removed 5 bases from V and 4 bases from J; junction bases left unmatched: 7. Germline values: CDR1 SGHTA, CDR2 FQGNSA.

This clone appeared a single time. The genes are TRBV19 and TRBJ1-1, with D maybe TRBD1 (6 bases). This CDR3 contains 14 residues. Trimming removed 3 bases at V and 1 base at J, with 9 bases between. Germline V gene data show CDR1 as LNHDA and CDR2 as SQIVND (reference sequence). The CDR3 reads CASSIGGPNTEAFF. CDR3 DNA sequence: TGTGCCAGTAGTATTGGGGGGCCGAACACTGAAGCTTTCTTT. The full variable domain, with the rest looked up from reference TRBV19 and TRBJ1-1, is DGGITQSPKYLFRKEGQNVTLSCEQNLNHDAMYWYRQDPGQGLRLIYYSQIVNDFQKGDIAEGYSVSREKKESFPLTVTSAQKNPTAFYLCASSIGGPNTEAFFGQGTRLTVV.

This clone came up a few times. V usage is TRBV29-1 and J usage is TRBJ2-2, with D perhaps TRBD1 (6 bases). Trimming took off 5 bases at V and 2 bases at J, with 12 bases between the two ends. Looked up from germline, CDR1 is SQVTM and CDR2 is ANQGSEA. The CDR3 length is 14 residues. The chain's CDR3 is CSVPRQANTGELFF. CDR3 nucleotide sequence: TGCAGCGTTCCGCGACAGGCTAACACCGGGGAGCTGTTTTTT.

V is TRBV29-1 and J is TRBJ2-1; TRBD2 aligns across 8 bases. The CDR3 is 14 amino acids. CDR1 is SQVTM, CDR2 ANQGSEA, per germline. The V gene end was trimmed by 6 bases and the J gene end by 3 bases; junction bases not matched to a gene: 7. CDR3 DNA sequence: TGCAGCGTGGAGGGACTAGGGAACTACAATGAGCAGTTCTTC. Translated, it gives CSVEGLGNYNEQFF.

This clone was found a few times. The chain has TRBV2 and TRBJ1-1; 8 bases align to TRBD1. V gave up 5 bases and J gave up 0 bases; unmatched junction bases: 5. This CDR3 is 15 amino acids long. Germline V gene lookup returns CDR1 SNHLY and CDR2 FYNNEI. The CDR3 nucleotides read TGTGCCAGCAGTACAGGGGGGGGGATGAACACTGAAGCTTTCTTT. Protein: CASSTGGGMNTEAFF.

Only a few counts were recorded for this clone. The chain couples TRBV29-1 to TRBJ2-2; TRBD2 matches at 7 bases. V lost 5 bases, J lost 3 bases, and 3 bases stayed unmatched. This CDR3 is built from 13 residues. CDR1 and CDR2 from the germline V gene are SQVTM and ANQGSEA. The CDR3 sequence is CSVRAGDTGELFF. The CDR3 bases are TGCAGCGTTCGGGCGGGAGACACCGGGGAGCTGTTTTTT.

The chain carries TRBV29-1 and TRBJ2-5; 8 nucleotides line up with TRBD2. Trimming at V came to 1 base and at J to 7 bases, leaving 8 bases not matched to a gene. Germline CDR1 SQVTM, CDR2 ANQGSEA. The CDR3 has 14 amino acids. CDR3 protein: CSVEGQGTRGTQYF. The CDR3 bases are TGCAGCGTTGAAGGGCAGGGGACTAGGGGGACCCAGTACTTC.

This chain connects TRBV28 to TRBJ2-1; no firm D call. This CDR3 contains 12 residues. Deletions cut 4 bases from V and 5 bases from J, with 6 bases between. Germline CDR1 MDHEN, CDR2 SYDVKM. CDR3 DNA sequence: TGTGCCAGCAGTTGTTGCCACAATGAGCAGTTCTTC. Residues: CASSCCHNEQFF.

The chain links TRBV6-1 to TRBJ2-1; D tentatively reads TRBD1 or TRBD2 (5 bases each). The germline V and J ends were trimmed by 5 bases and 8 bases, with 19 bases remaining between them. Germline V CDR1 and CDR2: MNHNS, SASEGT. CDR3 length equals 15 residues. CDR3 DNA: TGTGCCAGCAGTTGGGGGACGAGGACCACGGATGAGCAGTTCTTC. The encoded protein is CASSWGTRTTDEQFF.

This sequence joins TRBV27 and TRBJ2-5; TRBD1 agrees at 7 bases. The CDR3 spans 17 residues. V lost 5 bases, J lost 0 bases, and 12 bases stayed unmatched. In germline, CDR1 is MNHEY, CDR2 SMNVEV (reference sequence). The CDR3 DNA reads TGTGCCAGCAGTCTCTCCGCCGGGACAGCCCACCAAGAGACCCAGTACTTC. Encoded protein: CASSLSAGTAHQETQYF.

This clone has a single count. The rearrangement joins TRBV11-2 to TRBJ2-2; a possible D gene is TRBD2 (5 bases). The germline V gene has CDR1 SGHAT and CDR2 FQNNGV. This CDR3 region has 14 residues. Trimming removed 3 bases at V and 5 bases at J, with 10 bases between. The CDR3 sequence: CASSLLAATGELFF. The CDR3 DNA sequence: TGTGCCAGCAGCTTGCTAGCCGCTACCGGGGAGCTGTTTTTT. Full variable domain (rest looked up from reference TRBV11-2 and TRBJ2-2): EAGVAQSPRYKIIEKRQSVAFWCNPISGHATLYWYQQILGQGPKLLIQFQNNGVVDDSQLPKDRFSAERLKGVDSTLKIQPAKLEDSAVYLCASSLLAATGELFFGEGSRLTVL.

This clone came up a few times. The CDR3 region is CASREGLAVFYEQYF. In DNA form, the CDR3 reads TGTGCCAGCAGGGAGGGACTAGCGGTTTTCTACGAGCAGTACTTC. V usage is TRBV6-1 and J usage is TRBJ2-7; TRBD2 matches at 11 bases. V dropped 6 bases and J dropped 3; count of bases not matched to a gene: 7. The CDR3 runs 15 residues. Germline lookup yields CDR1 MNHNS and CDR2 SASEGT.

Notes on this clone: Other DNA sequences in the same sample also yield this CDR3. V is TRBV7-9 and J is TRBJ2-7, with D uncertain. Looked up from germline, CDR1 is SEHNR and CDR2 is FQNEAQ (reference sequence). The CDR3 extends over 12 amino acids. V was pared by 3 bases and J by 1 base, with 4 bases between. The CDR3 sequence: CASSFSSYEQYF. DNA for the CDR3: TGTGCCAGCAGCTTTTCATCCTACGAGCAGTACTTC.

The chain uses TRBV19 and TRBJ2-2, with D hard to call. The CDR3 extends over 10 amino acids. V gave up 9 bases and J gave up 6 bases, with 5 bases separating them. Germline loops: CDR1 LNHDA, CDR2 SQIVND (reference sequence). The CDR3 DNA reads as TGTGCCAGCCGAGCCGGGGAGCTGTTTTTT. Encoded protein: CASRAGELFF.

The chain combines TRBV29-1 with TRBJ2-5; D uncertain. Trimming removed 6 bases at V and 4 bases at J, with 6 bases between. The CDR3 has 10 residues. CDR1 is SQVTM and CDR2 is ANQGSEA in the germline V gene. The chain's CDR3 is CSVLRETQYF. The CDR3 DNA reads TGCAGCGTGCTAAGAGAGACCCAGTACTTC.

The CDR3 DNA follows: TGTGCCAGCAGCCCGTCATATGATTTGGGGAACACTGAAGCTTTCTTT. This codes for CASSPSYDLGNTEAFF. The chain couples TRBV7-9 to TRBJ1-1; D not certain. This CDR3 contains 16 residues. Looked up from germline, CDR1 is SEHNR and CDR2 is FQNEAQ (reference sequence). V gave up 5 bases and J gave up 1 base, with 17 bases separating them. The full variable domain, with the rest looked up from reference TRBV7-9 and TRBJ1-1, is DTGVSQNPRHKITKRGQNVTFRCDPISEHNRLYWYRQTLGQGPEFLTYFQNEAQLEKSRLLSDRFSAERPKGSFSTLEIQRTEQGDSAMYLCASSPSYDLGNTEAFFGQGTRLTVV.

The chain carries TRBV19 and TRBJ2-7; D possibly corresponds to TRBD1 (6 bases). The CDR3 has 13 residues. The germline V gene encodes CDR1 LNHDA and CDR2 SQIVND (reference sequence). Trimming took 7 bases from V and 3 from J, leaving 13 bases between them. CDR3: CASTQQGNYEQYF. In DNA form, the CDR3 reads TGTGCCAGTACCCAGCAGGGGAACTACGAGCAGTACTTC.

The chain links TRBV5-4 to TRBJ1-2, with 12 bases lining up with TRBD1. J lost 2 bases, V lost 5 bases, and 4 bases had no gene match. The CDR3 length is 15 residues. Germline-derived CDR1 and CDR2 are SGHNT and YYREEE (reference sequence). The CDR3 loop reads CASRGTGGENYGYTF. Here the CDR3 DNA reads TGTGCCAGCAGGGGGACAGGGGGCGAGAACTATGGCTACACCTTC. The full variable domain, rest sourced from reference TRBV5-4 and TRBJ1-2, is ETGVTQSPTHLIKTRGQQVTLRCSSQSGHNTVSWYQQALGQGPQFIFQYYREEENGRGNFPPRFSGLQFPNYSSELNVNALELDDSALYLCASRGTGGENYGYTFGSGTRLTVV.

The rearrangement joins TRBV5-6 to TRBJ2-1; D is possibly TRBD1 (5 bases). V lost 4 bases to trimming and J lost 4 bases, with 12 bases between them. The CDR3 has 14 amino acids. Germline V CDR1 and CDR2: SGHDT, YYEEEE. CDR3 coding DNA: TGTGCCAGCAGCCCCCCGACAGAATACAATGAGCAGTTCTTC. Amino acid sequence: CASSPPTEYNEQFF.

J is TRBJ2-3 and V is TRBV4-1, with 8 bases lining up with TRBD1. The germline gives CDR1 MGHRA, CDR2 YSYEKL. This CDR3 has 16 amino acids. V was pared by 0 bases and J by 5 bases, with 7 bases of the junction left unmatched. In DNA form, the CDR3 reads TGCGCCAGCAGCCAAGATGGCGGACAGGGTCTAGATACGCAGTATTTT. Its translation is CASSQDGGQGLDTQYF.

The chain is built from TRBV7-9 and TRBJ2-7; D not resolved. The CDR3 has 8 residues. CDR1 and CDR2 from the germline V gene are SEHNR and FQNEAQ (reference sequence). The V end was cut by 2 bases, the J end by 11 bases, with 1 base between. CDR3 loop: CASSLKYF. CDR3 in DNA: TGTGCCAGCAGCTTAAAGTACTTC.

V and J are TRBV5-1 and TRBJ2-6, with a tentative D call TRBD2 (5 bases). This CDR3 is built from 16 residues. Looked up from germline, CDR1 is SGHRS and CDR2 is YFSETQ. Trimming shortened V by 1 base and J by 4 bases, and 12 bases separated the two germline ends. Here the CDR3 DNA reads TGCGCCAGCAGCTTGCGAGGGATAGCGGGGGCCAACGTCCTGACTTTC. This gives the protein CASSLRGIAGANVLTF.

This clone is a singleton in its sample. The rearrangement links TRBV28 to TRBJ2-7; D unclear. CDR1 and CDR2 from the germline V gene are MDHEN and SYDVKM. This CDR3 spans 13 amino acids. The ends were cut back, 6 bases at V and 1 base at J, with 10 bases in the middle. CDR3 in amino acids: CASRPPNSYEQYF. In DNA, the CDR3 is TGTGCCAGCAGGCCACCTAATTCCTACGAGCAGTACTTC. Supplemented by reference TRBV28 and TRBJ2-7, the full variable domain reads DVKVTQSSRYLVKRTGEKVFLECVQDMDHENMFWYRQDPGLGLRLIYFSYDVKMKEKGDIPEGYSVSREKKERFSLILESASTNQTSMYLCASRPPNSYEQYFGPGTRLTVT.

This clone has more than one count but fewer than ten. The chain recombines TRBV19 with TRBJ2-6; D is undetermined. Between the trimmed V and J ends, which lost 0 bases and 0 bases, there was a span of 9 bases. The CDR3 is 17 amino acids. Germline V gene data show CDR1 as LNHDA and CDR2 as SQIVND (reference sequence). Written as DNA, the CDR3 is TGTGCCAGTAGTATAGATGAATTCGCCTCTGGGGCCAACGTCCTGACTTTC. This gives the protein CASSIDEFASGANVLTF.

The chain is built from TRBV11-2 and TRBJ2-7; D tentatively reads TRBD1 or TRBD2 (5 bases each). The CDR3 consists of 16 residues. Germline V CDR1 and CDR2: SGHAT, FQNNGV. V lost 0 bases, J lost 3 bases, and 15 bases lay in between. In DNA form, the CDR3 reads TGTGCCAGCAGCTTAGACATAGGGCAGGGAGTCTACGAGCAGTACTTC. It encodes CASSLDIGQGVYEQYF.